This entry concerns a single TCR beta chain. The data are from a study of blood T cell repertoires in COVID-19. Study-level information: Both acute and convalescent COVID-19 samples were obtained from the United States, Italy and Spain. Sources were T cells, B-cell-depleted T cells, or PBMCs; the material itself was cDNA or gDNA.

In the original processing: Cell counts per sample came from amplifying reference gene primers. Sequencing was performed with immunoSEQ multiplex PCR; in TCRdb, only in-frame clones are kept and a portion is missing. The D gene and trimming were derived from the DNA, and the V and J assignments and clone size from that table. Of 160,000 or so clones listed, approximately 84% are singletons. CDR3 size: 13 residues. Germline V gives CDR1 WNHNN, CDR2 SYGVQD (reference sequence). V was pared by 6 bases and J by 1 base, with 1 base of the junction left unmatched. This rearrangement joins TRBV10-1 to TRBJ1-1; 8 nucleotides match TRBD1. The clonotype was recovered from an elderly woman with acute or convalescent COVID-19. The material sequenced was peripheral blood. The CDR3 is CASRGQANTEAFF. The CDR3 DNA reads TGCGCCAGCAGGGGACAGGCGAACACTGAAGCTTTCTTT.